The 2 T cell receptor beta chains below were found in one sample sequenced in a study of blood T cell repertoires in COVID-19. The table came from immunoSEQ multiplex PCR; TCRdb's copy has only in-frame clones and leaves some out. The table lists around 76,000 clones, approximately 80% of them singletons. Sample: peripheral blood. All receptors derive from a woman in her 70s with acute or convalescent COVID-19.

The chain carries TRBV19 and TRBJ2-3; D unclear. The germline gives CDR1 LNHDA, CDR2 SQIVND (reference sequence). This CDR3 has 14 amino acids. The ends were cut back, 3 bases at V and 1 base at J, with 8 bases in the middle. The CDR3 loop is CASSILRGTDTQYF. The CDR3 DNA sequence: TGTGCCAGTAGTATTCTACGGGGCACAGATACGCAGTATTTT. Supplemented by reference TRBV19 and TRBJ2-3, the full variable domain reads DGGITQSPKYLFRKEGQNVTLSCEQNLNHDAMYWYRQDPGQGLRLIYYSQIVNDFQKGDIAEGYSVSREKKESFPLTVTSAQKNPTAFYLCASSILRGTDTQYFGPGTRLTVL.

The sample holds one count of this clone. The V gene is TRBV7-2, the J gene TRBJ2-5; the match to TRBD2 covers 9 bases. This CDR3 is built from 14 residues. Per germline, CDR1 SGHTA and CDR2 FQGNSA. With 5 bases clipped from V and 7 bases from J, the junction kept 8 bases outside the gene matches. The chain's CDR3 is CASSEAGGPPTQYF. CDR3 in DNA: TGTGCCAGCAGCGAAGCGGGGGGCCCCCCGACCCAGTACTTC.